The rows below give T cell receptor beta chains drawn from one sample of a study of T cell responses to AZD1222 COVID-19 vaccine. The data were produced by immunoSEQ multiplex PCR, yet TCRdb's version contains in-frame clones alone and is incomplete. The sample yields fewer than 200,000 clones, roughly nine tenths seen once. The sample was peripheral blood, taken on day 0 of AZD1222 vaccination. These receptors were taken from an adult in good health. Both conserved end residues are part of each CDR3. Each record gives: J gene, V gene, clone size, D gene, CDR3 protein, CDR3 DNA. A D gene is named only where the DNA matches it firmly. Clone size is not always given. Where it is, it says once, few, many or a class for expanded clones.

TRBJ2-7,TRBV2,NA,TRBD2,CAVGRASGRTYEQYF,TGTGCGGTAGGGAGGGCTAGCGGGAGGACCTACGAGCAGTACTTC
TRBJ2-1,TRBV9,NA,NA,CASSKLQGTHEQFF,TGTGCCAGCAGTAAACTACAGGGTACCCATGAGCAGTTCTTC
TRBJ2-7,TRBV9,NA,NA,CASSVGDTSYEQYF,TGTGCCAGCAGCGTAGGAGACACCTCCTACGAGCAGTACTTC
TRBJ2-3,TRBV24-1,NA,NA,CATSDEGTDTQYF,TGTGCCACCAGTGATGAGGGTACAGATACGCAGTATTTT
TRBJ2-7,TRBV30,NA,TRBD1,CAWSVIRWGQGAYEQYF,TGTGCCTGGAGTGTAATACGGTGGGGACAGGGGGCCTACGAGCAGTACTTC
TRBJ2-5,TRBV18,NA,NA,CASSPQQETQYF,TGTGCCAGCTCGCCCCAGCAAGAGACCCAGTACTTC
TRBJ1-1,TRBV18,NA,NA,CASSPREGTEAFF,TGTGCCAGCTCACCCCGGGAGGGCACTGAAGCTTTCTTT
TRBJ1-1,TRBV28,NA,NA,CASTLRRALNTEAFF,TGTGCCAGCACTCTTCGGCGTGCCCTGAACACTGAAGCTTTCTTT
TRBJ1-1,TRBV28,NA,NA,CASSKGGTNTEAFF,TGTGCCAGCAGCAAGGGGGGCACGAACACTGAAGCTTTCTTT
TRBJ2-7,TRBV7-2,NA,TRBD1,CASNPGQGVYEQYF,TGTGCCAGCAATCCGGGACAGGGTGTGTACGAGCAGTACTTC
TRBJ2-1,TRBV6-2/TRBV6-3,NA,TRBD1,CASSYSAGQGANEQFF,TGTGCCAGCAGTTATAGCGCGGGACAGGGGGCCAATGAGCAGTTCTTC
TRBJ1-5,TRBV27,NA,NA,CASTIYRDGSNQPQHF,TGTGCCAGCACCATTTACCGGGACGGTAGCAATCAGCCCCAGCATTTT
TRBJ2-1,TRBV19,NA,TRBD2,CASSVGTSGSWRTDEQFF,TGTGCCAGTAGTGTGGGGACTAGCGGGAGTTGGCGCACAGATGAGCAGTTCTTC
TRBJ2-1,TRBV6-4,few,TRBD2,CASSPSGGGGNEQFF,TGTGCCAGCAGCCCCTCGGGCGGGGGGGGGAATGAGCAGTTCTTC
TRBJ2-1,TRBV28,NA,NA,CASSFRGGASYNEQFF,TGTGCCAGCAGTTTCAGGGGGGGGGCATCCTACAATGAGCAGTTCTTC
TRBJ2-7,TRBV7-3,few,NA,CASSLQASSYEQYF,TGTGCCAGCAGCCTACAGGCCTCCTCCTACGAGCAGTACTTC
TRBJ1-2,TRBV6-2/TRBV6-3,NA,TRBD1,CASRPTGEVYGYTF,TGTGCCAGCAGGCCTACAGGGGAGGTATATGGCTACACCTTC
TRBJ1-4,TRBV18,NA,TRBD1,CASSPNTGEDEKLFF,TGTGCCAGCTCACCGAACACAGGGGAGGATGAAAAACTGTTTTTT
TRBJ2-5,TRBV5-5,NA,NA,CASSPRGQAFQETQYF,TGTGCCAGCAGTCCCCGGGGTCAGGCGTTCCAAGAGACCCAGTACTTC
TRBJ2-3,TRBV5-1,NA,TRBD1,CASSLVATGGTDTQYF,TGCGCCAGCAGCTTGGTAGCGACAGGGGGCACAGATACGCAGTATTTT
TRBJ1-1,TRBV28,NA,NA,CASSTPWGLNTEAFF,TGTGCCAGCAGCACGCCGTGGGGGCTGAACACTGAAGCTTTCTTT
TRBJ1-4,TRBV28,NA,NA,CASSLPGGSGEKLFF,TGTGCCAGCAGTTTACCGGGGGGCTCTGGTGAAAAACTGTTTTTT
TRBJ2-1,TRBV4-3,NA,NA,CASSQDYGDPNNEQFF,TGCGCCAGCAGCCAAGATTACGGAGACCCCAACAATGAGCAGTTCTTC